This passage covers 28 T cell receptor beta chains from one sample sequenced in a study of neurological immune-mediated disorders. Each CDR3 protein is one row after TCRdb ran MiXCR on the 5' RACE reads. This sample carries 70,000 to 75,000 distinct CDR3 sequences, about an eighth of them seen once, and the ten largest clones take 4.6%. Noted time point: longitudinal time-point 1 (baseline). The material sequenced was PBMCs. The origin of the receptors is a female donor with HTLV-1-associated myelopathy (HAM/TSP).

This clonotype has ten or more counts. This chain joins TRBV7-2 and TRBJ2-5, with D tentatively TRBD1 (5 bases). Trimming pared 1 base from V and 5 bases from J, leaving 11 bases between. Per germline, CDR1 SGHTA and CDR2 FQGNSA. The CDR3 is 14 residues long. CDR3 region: CASSLGGYVETQYF. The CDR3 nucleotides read TGTGCCAGCAGCTTAGGGGGCTACGTGGAGACCCAGTACTTC. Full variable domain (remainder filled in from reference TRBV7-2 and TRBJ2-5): GAGVSQSPSNKVTEKGKDVELRCDPISGHTALYWYRQSLGQGLEFLIYFQGNSAPDKSGLPSDRFSAERTGGSVSTLTIQRTQQEDSAVYLCASSLGGYVETQYFGPGTRLLVL.

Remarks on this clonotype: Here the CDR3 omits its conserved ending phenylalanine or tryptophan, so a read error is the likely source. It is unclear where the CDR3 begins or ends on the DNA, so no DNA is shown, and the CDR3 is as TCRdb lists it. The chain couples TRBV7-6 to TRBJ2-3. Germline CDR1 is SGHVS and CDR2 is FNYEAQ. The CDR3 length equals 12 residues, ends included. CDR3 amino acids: CASSQTLGPKYC.

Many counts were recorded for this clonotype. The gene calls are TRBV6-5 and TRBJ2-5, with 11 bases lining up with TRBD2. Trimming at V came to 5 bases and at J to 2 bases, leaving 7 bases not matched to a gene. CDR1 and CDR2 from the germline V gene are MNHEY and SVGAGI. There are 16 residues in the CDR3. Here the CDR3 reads CASSDKLAGVQETQYF. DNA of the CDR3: TGTGCCAGCAGTGACAAACTAGCGGGGGTACAAGAGACCCAGTACTTC.

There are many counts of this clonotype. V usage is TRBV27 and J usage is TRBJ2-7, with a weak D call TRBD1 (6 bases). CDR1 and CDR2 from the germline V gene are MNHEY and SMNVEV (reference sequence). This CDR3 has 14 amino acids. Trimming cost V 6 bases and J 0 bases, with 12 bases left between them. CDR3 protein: CASSRDRYSYEQYF. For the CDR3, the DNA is TGTGCCAGCAGCCGAGACAGGTACTCCTACGAGCAGTACTTC.

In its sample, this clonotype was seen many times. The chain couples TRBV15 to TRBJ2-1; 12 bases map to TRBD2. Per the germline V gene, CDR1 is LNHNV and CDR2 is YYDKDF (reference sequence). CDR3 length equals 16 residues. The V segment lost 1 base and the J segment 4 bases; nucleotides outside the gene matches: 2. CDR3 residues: CATSRGGLAGYNEQFF. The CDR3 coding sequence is TGTGCCACCAGCAGAGGGGGACTAGCGGGTTACAATGAGCAGTTCTTC.

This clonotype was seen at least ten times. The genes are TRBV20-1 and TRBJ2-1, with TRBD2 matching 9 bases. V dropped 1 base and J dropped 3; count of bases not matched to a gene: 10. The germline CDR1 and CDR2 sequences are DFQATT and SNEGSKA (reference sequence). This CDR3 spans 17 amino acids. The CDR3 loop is CSARADSGGYLYNEQFF. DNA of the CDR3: TGCAGTGCTAGAGCCGACAGCGGGGGGTACCTCTACAATGAGCAGTTCTTC.

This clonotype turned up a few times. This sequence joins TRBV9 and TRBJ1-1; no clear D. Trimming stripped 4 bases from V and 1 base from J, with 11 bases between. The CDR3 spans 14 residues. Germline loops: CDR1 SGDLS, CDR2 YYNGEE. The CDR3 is CASSPWWGNTEAFF. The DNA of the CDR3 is TGTGCCAGCAGCCCGTGGTGGGGGAACACTGAAGCTTTCTTT.

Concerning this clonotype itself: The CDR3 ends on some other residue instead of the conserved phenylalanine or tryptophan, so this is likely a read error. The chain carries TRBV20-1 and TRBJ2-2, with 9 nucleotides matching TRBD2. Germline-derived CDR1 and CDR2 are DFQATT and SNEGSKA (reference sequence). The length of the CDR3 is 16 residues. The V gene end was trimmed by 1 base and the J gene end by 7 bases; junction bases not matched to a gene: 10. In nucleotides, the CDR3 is TGCAGTGCTAGAGTCGCGGCGGGGGGGCCGGTCGGGGAGCTGTTTTAT. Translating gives CSARVAAGGPVGELFY.

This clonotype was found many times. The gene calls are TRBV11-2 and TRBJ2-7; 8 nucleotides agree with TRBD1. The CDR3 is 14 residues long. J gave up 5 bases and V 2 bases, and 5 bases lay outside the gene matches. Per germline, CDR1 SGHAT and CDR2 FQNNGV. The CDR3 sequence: CASSLLTGAHEQYF. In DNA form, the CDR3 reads TGTGCCAGCAGCTTATTGACAGGGGCCCACGAGCAGTACTTC.

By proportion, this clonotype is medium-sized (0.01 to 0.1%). CDR3 coding DNA: TGCGCCAGCAGCTTCGCTAGCGGGGAAGAGACCCAGTACTTC. Residues: CASSFASGEETQYF. The J gene is TRBJ2-5, the V gene TRBV5-1; 9 bases fit TRBD2. This CDR3 is built from 14 residues. The V and J ends lost 2 bases and 3 bases, in that order; junction bases with no gene match: 2. Germline V lookup: CDR1 SGHRS, CDR2 YFSETQ.

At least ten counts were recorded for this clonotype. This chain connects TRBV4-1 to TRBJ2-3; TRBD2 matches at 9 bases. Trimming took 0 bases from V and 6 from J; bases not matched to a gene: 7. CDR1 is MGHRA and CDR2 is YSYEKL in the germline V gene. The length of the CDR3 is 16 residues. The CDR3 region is CASSQDVAGGVDTQYF. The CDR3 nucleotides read TGCGCCAGCAGCCAAGACGTGGCGGGGGGGGTGGATACGCAGTATTTT.

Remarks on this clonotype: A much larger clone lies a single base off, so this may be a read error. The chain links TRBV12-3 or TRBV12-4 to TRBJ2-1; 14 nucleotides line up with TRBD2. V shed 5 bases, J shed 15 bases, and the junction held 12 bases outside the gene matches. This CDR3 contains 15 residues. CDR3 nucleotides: TGTGCCAGCAGTACCCGGACTAGCGGGGGGCTCCCTGCGTTCTTC. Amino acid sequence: CASSTRTSGGLPAFF.

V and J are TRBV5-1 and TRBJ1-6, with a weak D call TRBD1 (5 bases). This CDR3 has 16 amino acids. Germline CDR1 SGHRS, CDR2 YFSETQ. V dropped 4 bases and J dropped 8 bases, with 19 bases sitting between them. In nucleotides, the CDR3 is TGCGCCAGCAGCCAAGGGGCGGCGGGTTCGGATTCACCCCTCCACTTT. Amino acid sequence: CASSQGAAGSDSPLHF.

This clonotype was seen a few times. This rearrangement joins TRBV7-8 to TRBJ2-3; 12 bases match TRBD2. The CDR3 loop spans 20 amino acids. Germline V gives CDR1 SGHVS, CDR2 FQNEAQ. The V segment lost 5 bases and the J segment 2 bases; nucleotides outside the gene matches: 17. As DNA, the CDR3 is TGTGCCAGCAGCCAACGAAGACCCGGACTAGCGGGGACCCACACAGATACGCAGTATTTT. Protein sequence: CASSQRRPGLAGTHTDTQYF.

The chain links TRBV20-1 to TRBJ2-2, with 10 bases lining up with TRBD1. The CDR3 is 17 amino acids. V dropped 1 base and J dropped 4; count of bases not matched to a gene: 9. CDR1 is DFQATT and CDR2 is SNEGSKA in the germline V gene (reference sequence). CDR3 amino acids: CSARGSTGTGVTGELFF. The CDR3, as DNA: TGCAGTGCTAGAGGTTCTACCGGGACAGGGGTCACCGGGGAGCTGTTTTTT.

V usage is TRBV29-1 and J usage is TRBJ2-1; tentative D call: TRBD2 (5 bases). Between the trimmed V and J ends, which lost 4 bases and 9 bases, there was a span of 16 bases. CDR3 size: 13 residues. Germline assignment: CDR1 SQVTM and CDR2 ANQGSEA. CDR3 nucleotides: TGCAGCGTTGCAGCTCTTACCGGGGTTGAGCAGTTCTTC. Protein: CSVAALTGVEQFF.

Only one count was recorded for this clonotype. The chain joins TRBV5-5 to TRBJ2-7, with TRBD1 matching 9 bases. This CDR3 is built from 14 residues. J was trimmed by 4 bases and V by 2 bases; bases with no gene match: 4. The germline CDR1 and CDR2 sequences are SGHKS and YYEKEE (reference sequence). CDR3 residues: CASSFRQGDYEQYF. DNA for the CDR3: TGTGCCAGCAGCTTCAGACAGGGGGATTACGAGCAGTACTTC.

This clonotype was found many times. The CDR3 DNA is TGCGCCAGCAGCCCAACCTCTCCGGGACAGCAAACCTACGAGCAGTACTTC. This sequence encodes CASSPTSPGQQTYEQYF. V gene TRBV4-1 combines with J gene TRBJ2-7; 7 bases align to TRBD1. The CDR3 has 17 residues. Germline assignment: CDR1 MGHRA and CDR2 YSYEKL. Trimming removed 4 bases from V and 2 bases from J; junction bases left unmatched: 14.

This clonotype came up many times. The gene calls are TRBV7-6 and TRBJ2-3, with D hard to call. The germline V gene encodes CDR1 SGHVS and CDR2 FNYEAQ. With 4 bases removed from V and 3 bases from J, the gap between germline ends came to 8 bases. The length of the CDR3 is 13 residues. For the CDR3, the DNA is TGTGCCAGCAGCTATGCCCAGACAGATACGCAGTATTTT. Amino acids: CASSYAQTDTQYF.

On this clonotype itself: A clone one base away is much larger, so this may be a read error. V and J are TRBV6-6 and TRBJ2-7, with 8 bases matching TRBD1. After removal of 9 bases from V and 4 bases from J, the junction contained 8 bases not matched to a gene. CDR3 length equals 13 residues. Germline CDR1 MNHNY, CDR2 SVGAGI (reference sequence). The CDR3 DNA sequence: TGTGCCAGAAGACAGGGGAGCGGATACGAGCAGTACTTC. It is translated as CARRQGSGYEQYF.

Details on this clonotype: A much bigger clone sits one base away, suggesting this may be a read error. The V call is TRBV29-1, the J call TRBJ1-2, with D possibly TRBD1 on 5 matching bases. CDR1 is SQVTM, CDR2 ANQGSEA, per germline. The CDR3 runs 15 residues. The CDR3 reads CIVARGRDLNYGYTF. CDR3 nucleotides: TGCATCGTCGCCAGAGGCAGGGACCTTAACTATGGCTACACCTTC.

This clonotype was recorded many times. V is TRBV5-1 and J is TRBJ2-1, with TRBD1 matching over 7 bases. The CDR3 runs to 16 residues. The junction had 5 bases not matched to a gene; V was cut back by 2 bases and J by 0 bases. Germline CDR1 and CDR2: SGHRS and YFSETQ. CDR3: CASSLGGYSSYNEQFF. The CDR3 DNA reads TGCGCCAGCAGCTTAGGGGGCTATAGCTCCTACAATGAGCAGTTCTTC.

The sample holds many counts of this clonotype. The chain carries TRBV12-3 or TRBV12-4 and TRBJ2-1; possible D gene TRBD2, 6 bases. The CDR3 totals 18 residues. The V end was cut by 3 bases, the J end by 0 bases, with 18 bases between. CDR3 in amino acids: CASSLAGNTLSSYNEQFF. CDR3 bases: TGTGCCAGCAGTTTGGCGGGGAATACGCTTAGCTCCTACAATGAGCAGTTCTTC.

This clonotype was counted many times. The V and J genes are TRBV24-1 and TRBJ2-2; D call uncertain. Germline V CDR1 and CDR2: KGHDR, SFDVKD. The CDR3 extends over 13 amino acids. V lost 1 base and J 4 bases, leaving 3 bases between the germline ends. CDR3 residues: CATSDFVTGELFF. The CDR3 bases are TGTGCCACCAGTGATTTCGTCACCGGGGAGCTGTTTTTT.

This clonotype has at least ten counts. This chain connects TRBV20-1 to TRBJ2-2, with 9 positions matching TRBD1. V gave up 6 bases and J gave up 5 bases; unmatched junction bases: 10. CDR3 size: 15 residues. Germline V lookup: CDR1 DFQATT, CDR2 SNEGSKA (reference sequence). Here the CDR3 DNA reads TGCAGTGCCACTCCGGGACAGGGATGGACCGGGGAGCTGTTTTTT. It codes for CSATPGQGWTGELFF.

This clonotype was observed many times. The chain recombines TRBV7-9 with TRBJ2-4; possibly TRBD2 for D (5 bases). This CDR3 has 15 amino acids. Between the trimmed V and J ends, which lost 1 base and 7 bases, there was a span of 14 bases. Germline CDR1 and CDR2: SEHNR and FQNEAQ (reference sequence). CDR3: CASSLGRYPLNIQYF. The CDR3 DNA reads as TGTGCCAGCAGCTTAGGGAGGTACCCCCTGAACATTCAGTACTTC.

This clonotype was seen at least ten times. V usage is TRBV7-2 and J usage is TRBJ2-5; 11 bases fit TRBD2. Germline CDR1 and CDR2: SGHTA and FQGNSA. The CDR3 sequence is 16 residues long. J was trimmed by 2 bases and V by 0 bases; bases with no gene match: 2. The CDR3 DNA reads TGTGCCAGCAGCTTAGCTAGCGGGGGGGCACAAGAGACCCAGTACTTC. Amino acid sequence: CASSLASGGAQETQYF.

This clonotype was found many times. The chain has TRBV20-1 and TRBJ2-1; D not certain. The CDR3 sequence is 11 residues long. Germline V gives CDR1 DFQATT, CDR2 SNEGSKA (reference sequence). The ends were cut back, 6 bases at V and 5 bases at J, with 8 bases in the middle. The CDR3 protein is CSATNNNEQFF. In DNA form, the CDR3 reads TGCAGTGCCACGAATAACAATGAGCAGTTCTTC.